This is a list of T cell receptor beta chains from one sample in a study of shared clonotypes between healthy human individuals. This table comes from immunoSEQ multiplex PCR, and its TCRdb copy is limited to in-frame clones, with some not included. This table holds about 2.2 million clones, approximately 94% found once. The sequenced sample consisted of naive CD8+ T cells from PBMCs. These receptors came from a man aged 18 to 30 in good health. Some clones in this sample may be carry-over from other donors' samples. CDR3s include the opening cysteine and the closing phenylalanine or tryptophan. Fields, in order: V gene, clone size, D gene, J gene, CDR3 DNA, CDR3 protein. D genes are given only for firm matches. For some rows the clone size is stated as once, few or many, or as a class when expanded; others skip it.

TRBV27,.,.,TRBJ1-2,TGTGCCAGCAGTTCCTTGACTATAGCTAACTATGGCTACACCTTC,CASSSLTIANYGYTF
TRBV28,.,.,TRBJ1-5,TGTGCCAGCAGTTTGGTAGGAACAGGTTTTCAGCCCCAGCATTTT,CASSLVGTGFQPQHF
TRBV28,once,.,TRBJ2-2,TGTGCCAGCTCCGTGGGGCTTACCGGGGAGCTGTTTTTT,CASSVGLTGELFF
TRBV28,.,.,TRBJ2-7,TGTGCCAGCAGTTTGATGGCCCGATTTCGGACTCAAACCTACGAGCAGTACTTC,CASSLMARFRTQTYEQYF
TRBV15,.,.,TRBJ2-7,TGTGCCACCAGCGTCGGGACGGATGCCTACGAGCAGTACTTC,CATSVGTDAYEQYF
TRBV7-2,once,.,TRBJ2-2,TGTGCCAGCAGTTCCCCGGGACTCCTCACCGGGGAGCTGTTTTTT,CASSSPGLLTGELFF
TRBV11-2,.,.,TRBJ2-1,TGTGCCAGCAGCACCAGGGACCACAAATACAATGAGCAGTTCTTC,CASSTRDHKYNEQFF
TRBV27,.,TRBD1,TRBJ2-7,TGTGCCAGCAGTTTAATGCAGGGGGTATACTACGAGCAGTACTTC,CASSLMQGVYYEQYF
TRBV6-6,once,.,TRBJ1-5,TGTGCCAGCAGTTATTATATGGTCGGCAATCAGCCCCAGCATTTT,CASSYYMVGNQPQHF
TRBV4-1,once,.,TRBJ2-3,TGCGCCAGCAGCCAAGATCGGGTCACAGATACGCAGTATTTT,CASSQDRVTDTQYF
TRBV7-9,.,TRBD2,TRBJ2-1,TGTGCCACCGGGACTAGCGGGACCCACAATGAGCAGTTCTTC,CATGTSGTHNEQFF
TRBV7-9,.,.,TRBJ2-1,TGTGCCAGCAGCCCCGCATCGACTCGACGGAACTACAATGAGCAGTTCTTC,CASSPASTRRNYNEQFF
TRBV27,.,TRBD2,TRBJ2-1,TGTGCCAGCAGTTTATCTCTAGCGGGGAGCTCCTACAATGAGCAGTTCTTC,CASSLSLAGSSYNEQFF
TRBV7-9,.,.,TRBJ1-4,TGTGCCAGCAGCTTAGGGATTCCTCTTGGGCAGGGCCCCCAACTGTTTTTT,CASSLGIPLGQGPQLFF
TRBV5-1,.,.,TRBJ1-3,TGCGCCAGCAGCGGAGGGCTCTCTGGAAACACCATATATTTT,CASSGGLSGNTIYF
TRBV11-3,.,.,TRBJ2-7,TGTGCCAGCAGCCTCAACGGGAATTCCTACGAGCAGTACTTC,CASSLNGNSYEQYF
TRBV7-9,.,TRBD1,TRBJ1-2,TGTGCCAGCAGCACCGGGACAGGGGGCGCGTGGGGCTACACCTTC,CASSTGTGGAWGYTF
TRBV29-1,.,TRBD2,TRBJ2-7,TGCAGCGTTGATAACGCTAGCGGTTACGAGCAGTACTTC,CSVDNASGYEQYF
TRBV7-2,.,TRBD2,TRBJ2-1,TGTGCCAGCAGAAGTAGCGGGTCATACTACAATGAGCAGTTCTTC,CASRSSGSYYNEQFF
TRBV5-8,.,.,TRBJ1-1,TGTGCCAGCAGCTTCGACGGAGAGGGGAACACTGAAGCTTTCTTT,CASSFDGEGNTEAFF
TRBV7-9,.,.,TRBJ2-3,TGTGCCAGCAGCTTAGACGGCAGCACAGATACGCAGTATTTT,CASSLDGSTDTQYF
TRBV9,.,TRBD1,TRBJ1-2,TGTGCCAGCAGCCCCCAGATCGGGCAGGGGGTCTATGGCTACACCTTC,CASSPQIGQGVYGYTF
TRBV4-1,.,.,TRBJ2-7,TGCGCCAGCAGCCAAGATCCTGGGCCCTCCTACGAGCAGTACTTC,CASSQDPGPSYEQYF
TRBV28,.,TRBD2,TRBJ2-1,TGTGCCAGCAGTTTATTAGGCCTAGCGGGGTACAATGAGCAGTTCTTC,CASSLLGLAGYNEQFF
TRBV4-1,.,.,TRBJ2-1,TGCGCCAGCAGCCAGCTCGGAGGGGGTTCCTACAATGAGCAGTTCTTC,CASSQLGGGSYNEQFF
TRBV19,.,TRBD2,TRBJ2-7,TGTGCCAGTGCGCCCCGGGAGGGCCGCTACGAGCAGTACTTC,CASAPREGRYEQYF
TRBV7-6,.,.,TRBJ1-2,TGTGCCAGCAGCGCAGGCCCCCCGGGCATATCATATGGCTACACCTTC,CASSAGPPGISYGYTF
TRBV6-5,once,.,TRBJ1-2,TGTGCCAGCAGTTACTCGGGCCTCGGCTACACCTTC,CASSYSGLGYTF
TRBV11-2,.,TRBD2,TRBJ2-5,TGTGCCAGCAGCCTCTGGACTAGCGGGAGTGAGACCCAGTACTTC,CASSLWTSGSETQYF
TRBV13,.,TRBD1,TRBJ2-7,TGTGCCAGCAGCCCCCCGGGACAGGGGTACGAGCAGTACTTC,CASSPPGQGYEQYF
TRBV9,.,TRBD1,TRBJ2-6,TGTGCCAGCAGCGTCCGGGACAGGGGGCTTGGGGCCAACGTCCTGACTTTC,CASSVRDRGLGANVLTF
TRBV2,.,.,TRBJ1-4,TGTGCCAGCTACGATTTTCCCTCCGACAATGAAAAACTGTTTTTT,CASYDFPSDNEKLFF
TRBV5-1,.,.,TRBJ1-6,TGCGCCAGCAGCTTGTTAGGGGAGAAAATTAATTCACCCCTCCACTTT,CASSLLGEKINSPLHF
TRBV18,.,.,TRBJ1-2,TGTGCCAGCTCACCGCCCGGAGGACAGAACTATGGCTACACCTTC,CASSPPGGQNYGYTF
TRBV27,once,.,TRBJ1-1,TGTGCCAGCAGTTTTGGGAGGGGTATGAACACTGAAGCTTTCTTT,CASSFGRGMNTEAFF
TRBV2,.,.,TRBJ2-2,TGTGCCAGCAGTGATTGGGTAACCAACACCGGGGAGCTGTTTTTT,CASSDWVTNTGELFF
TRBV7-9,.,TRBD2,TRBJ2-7,TGTGCCAGCAGCTTCGGCGGGAGGTCCTACGAGCAGTACTTC,CASSFGGRSYEQYF
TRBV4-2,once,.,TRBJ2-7,TGTGCCAGCAGCCAAGAAGCGGCCTTCTCCTACGAGCAGTACTTC,CASSQEAAFSYEQYF
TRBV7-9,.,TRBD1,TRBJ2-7,TGTGCCAGCAGCTTACGACAGGGGCTAGACGAGCAGTACTTC,CASSLRQGLDEQYF
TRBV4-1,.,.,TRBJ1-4,TGCGCCAGCAGATCTAGGCCTGGGGCTGCAGAAAAACTGTTTTTT,CASRSRPGAAEKLFF
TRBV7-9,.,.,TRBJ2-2,TGTGCCAGCAGCTGGACAGAGAACACCGGGGAGCTGTTTTTT,CASSWTENTGELFF
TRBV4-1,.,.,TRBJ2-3,TGCGCCAGCAGCCAAGATGACGGTGGAGATACGCAGTATTTT,CASSQDDGGDTQYF
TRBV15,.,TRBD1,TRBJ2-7,TGTGCCACCAGCACCAGCCGGGACAGGGTTAACGAGCAGTACTTC,CATSTSRDRVNEQYF
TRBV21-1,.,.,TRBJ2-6,TGTGCCAGCAGCAAACGAGCCCCAGGGGATACCTACTCTGGGGCCAACGTCCTGACTTTC,CASSKRAPGDTYSGANVLTF
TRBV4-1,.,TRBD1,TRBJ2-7,TGCGCCAGCAGCCACGCCCCGGGGGCAGGGGGCTTGTACGAGCAGTACTTC,CASSHAPGAGGLYEQYF
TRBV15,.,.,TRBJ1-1,TGTGCCACCAGCGGACGTCGGGGCCCGAACACTGAAGCTTTCTTT,CATSGRRGPNTEAFF
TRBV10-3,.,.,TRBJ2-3,TGTGCCATAAAACCGGGACCATCCACAGATACGCAGTATTTT,CAIKPGPSTDTQYF
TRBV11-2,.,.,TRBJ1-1,TGTGCCAGCAGCTTATCGGAGGGAAGCACTGAAGCTTTCTTT,CASSLSEGSTEAFF
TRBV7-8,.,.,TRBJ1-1,TGTGCCAGCAGCCCAGTCCCGTCTTCTATGGCCCACACTGAAGCTTTCTTT,CASSPVPSSMAHTEAFF
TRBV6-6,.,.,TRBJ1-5,TGTGCCAGCACCCGCACCGCCGGGCCCAATCAGCCCCAGCATTTT,CASTRTAGPNQPQHF
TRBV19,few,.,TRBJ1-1,TGTGCCAGCTCAGGGCAGTCAACTGAAGCTTTCTTT,CASSGQSTEAFF